The 19 T cell receptor beta chains below all came from one sample that was sequenced in a study of post-analysis software for immune sequencing data. Findings of the study overall: In patients, about 5 TRBV segments were more frequent than in controls, with TRBV5-6, TRBV5-1 and TRBV20-1 among them.

Unique molecular identifiers were present in the TCR beta cDNA libraries. TCRdb fed the PCR reads into MiXCR, producing one record per CDR3 protein. The repertoire includes about 540,000 distinct CDR3 sequences, 34% of them detected once, and around 6.1% sits in the top ten. These receptors are not linked to any known antigen. The sequencing sample was made of blood. The receptors originated from a girl under 18 with multiple sclerosis.

The table lists this clonotype with a few counts. V and J are TRBV20-1 and TRBJ1-2; TRBD1 aligns across 7 bases. The germline gives CDR1 DFQATT, CDR2 SNEGSKA (reference sequence). V trimming: 6 bases; J trimming: 4 bases; junction bases outside the gene matches: 11. The length of the CDR3 is 14 residues. CDR3 protein: CSAGQAGRSYGYTF. The CDR3 DNA is TGCAGTGCAGGACAGGCGGGGCGTAGCTATGGCTACACCTTC.

This chain links TRBV10-3 with TRBJ2-3, with D tentatively TRBD1 or TRBD2 (6 bases each). The CDR3 length is 17 residues. Germline CDR1 ENHRY, CDR2 SYGVKD. Trimming left V 6 bases short and J 2 bases short, with 21 bases between. The CDR3 sequence is CAIREGTQGFNTDTQYF. The CDR3 DNA follows: TGTGCCATCAGGGAGGGCACACAGGGTTTTAACACAGATACGCAGTATTTT.

J is TRBJ2-7 and V is TRBV29-1, with a tentative D call TRBD2 (5 bases). Germline V gene lookup returns CDR1 SQVTM and CDR2 ANQGSEA. The germline V and J ends were trimmed by 6 bases and 3 bases, with 12 bases remaining between them. The CDR3 is made up of 12 amino acids. CDR3 nucleotide sequence: TGCAGCGTCGAAATGAGGGACTACGAGCAGTACTTC. Its translation is CSVEMRDYEQYF.

The table lists this clonotype with a few counts. The chain carries TRBV20-1 and TRBJ2-3, with D perhaps matching TRBD1 (6 bases). The CDR3 is 16 residues long. Germline-derived CDR1 and CDR2 are DFQATT and SNEGSKA (reference sequence). V was cut by 3 bases and J by 3 bases, with 19 bases left in between. CDR3 coding DNA: TGCAGTGCTAGGCCCCCCGCAGGGGTGGTAACAGATACGCAGTATTTT. Amino acid sequence: CSARPPAGVVTDTQYF.

The chain has TRBV12-3 or TRBV12-4 and TRBJ2-3; TRBD2 agrees at 8 bases. V was clipped by 5 bases and J by 4 bases; unmatched bases: 5. The CDR3 loop spans 14 amino acids. The CDR3 is CASSHREGPDTQYF. The DNA of the CDR3 is TGTGCCAGCAGTCATCGGGAGGGCCCAGATACGCAGTATTTT.

CDR3 region: CSARDGQGGGEKLFF. The CDR3 DNA follows: TGCAGTGCTAGGGACGGACAGGGAGGGGGTGAAAAACTGTTTTTT. This chain uses TRBV20-1 with TRBJ1-4; 8 positions match TRBD1. The CDR3 extends over 15 amino acids. Unmatched junction bases numbered 10, after V lost 3 bases and J lost 7 bases. Germline loops: CDR1 DFQATT, CDR2 SNEGSKA (reference sequence).

The CDR3 sequence: CASRKPGLNEKLFF. CDR3 DNA sequence: TGTGCCAGCAGGAAGCCGGGCCTCAATGAAAAACTGTTTTTT. The chain recombines TRBV11-2 with TRBJ1-4; no clear D. The length of the CDR3 is 14 residues. Between the trimmed V and J ends, which lost 6 bases and 5 bases, there was a span of 13 bases. Germline loops: CDR1 SGHAT, CDR2 FQNNGV.

The V gene is TRBV5-6, the J gene TRBJ2-5; D assignment may be TRBD1 or TRBD2 (5 bases each). This CDR3 spans 14 amino acids. Germline CDR1 is SGHDT and CDR2 is YYEEEE. Trimming removed 4 bases at V and 5 bases at J, with 15 bases between. This CDR3 is CASSTPGRAETQYF. The DNA of the CDR3 is TGTGCCAGCAGCACACCGGGACGTGCGGAGACCCAGTACTTC.

J is TRBJ2-6 and V is TRBV2; D gene uncertain. Germline CDR1 is SNHLY and CDR2 is FYNNEI. This CDR3 has 15 amino acids. Trimming took off 1 base at V and 2 bases at J, with 6 bases between the two ends. The DNA of the CDR3 is TGTGCCAGCAGTGAAGAGAGAACTGGGGCCAACGTCCTGACTTTC. Its translation: CASSEERTGANVLTF.

The genes are TRBV20-1 and TRBJ1-2, with D maybe TRBD1 (6 bases). Germline values: CDR1 DFQATT, CDR2 SNEGSKA (reference sequence). This CDR3 region has 13 residues. Trimming removed 2 bases from V and 3 bases from J, with 10 bases in between. CDR3 protein: CSARNRVDYGYTF. CDR3 nucleotide sequence: TGCAGTGCTAGAAACAGGGTTGACTATGGCTACACCTTC.

V is TRBV2 and J is TRBJ2-7, with TRBD2 matching 16 bases. Judging by the DNA end, TRBJ2-5 fits better; the J call may be wrong. The germline gives CDR1 SNHLY, CDR2 FYNNEI. The CDR3 runs to 16 residues. CDR3: CASTAGTSGGAETQYF. The CDR3 DNA sequence: TGTGCCAGCACCGCAGGGACTAGCGGGGGGGCCGAGACCCAGTACTTC.

This clonotype was seen more than once but under ten times. This chain links TRBV11-2 with TRBJ1-4; D gene uncertain. This CDR3 spans 15 amino acids. Germline CDR1 is SGHAT and CDR2 is FQNNGV. The V gene lost 0 bases and the J gene lost 0 bases, with 5 bases spanning the gap. CDR3 sequence reads: CASSLERATNEKLFF. The CDR3 coding sequence is TGTGCCAGCAGCTTAGAACGGGCAACTAATGAAAAACTGTTTTTT.

There are a few counts of this clonotype. The V call is TRBV7-9, the J call TRBJ2-6; D tentatively fits TRBD1 or TRBD2 (5 bases each). Germline V gives CDR1 SEHNR, CDR2 FQNEAQ (reference sequence). The CDR3 is 17 residues long. V lost 3 bases and J lost 0, with 12 bases in between. The DNA for the CDR3 is TGTGCCAGCAGCTTGGGACGGCAATTCTCTGGGGCCAACGTCCTGACTTTC. It is translated as CASSLGRQFSGANVLTF.

The V call is TRBV3-1, the J call TRBJ1-1; 11 bases align to TRBD1. The CDR3 is made up of 16 amino acids. Germline CDR1 is LGHDT and CDR2 is YNNKEL (reference sequence). V gave up 0 bases and J gave up 4 bases; unmatched junction bases: 4. CDR3 sequence (DNA): TGTGCCAGCAGCCAAGAGTTGGGACAGGGGGTCACTGAAGCTTTCTTT. This encodes CASSQELGQGVTEAFF.

The chain recombines TRBV11-3 with TRBJ2-3, with D unresolved. CDR1 SGHNT and CDR2 YENEEA come from the germline V gene. This CDR3 contains 14 residues. Between the trimmed V and J ends, which lost 3 bases and 3 bases, there was a span of 10 bases. CDR3 DNA sequence: TGTGCCAGCAGCTTGATCCACAATACAGATACGCAGTATTTT. Protein sequence: CASSLIHNTDTQYF.

The chain is built from TRBV9 and TRBJ2-3, with D perhaps being TRBD1 or TRBD2 (6 bases each). V was cut by 0 bases and J by 1 base, with 12 bases left in between. This CDR3 contains 16 residues. Germline V lookup: CDR1 SGDLS, CDR2 YYNGEE. CDR3 sequence: CASSVGGGLGTDTQYF. CDR3 bases: TGTGCCAGCAGCGTAGGAGGGGGGCTAGGCACAGATACGCAGTATTTT. Full variable domain (missing parts from reference TRBV9 and TRBJ2-3): DSGVTQTPKHLITATGQRVTLRCSPRSGDLSVYWYQQSLDQGLQFLIQYYNGEERAKGNILERFSAQQFPDLHSELNLSSLELGDSALYFCASSVGGGLGTDTQYFGPGTRLTVL.

This clonotype was recorded a few times. The J gene is TRBJ2-4, the V gene TRBV20-1, with 8 positions matching TRBD1. Germline V CDR1 and CDR2: DFQATT, SNEGSKA (reference sequence). V shed 6 bases, J shed 7 bases, and the junction held 5 bases outside the gene matches. The CDR3 runs to 12 residues. In DNA form, the CDR3 reads TGCAGTGCCCCCGACAGGGGTAACATTCAGTACTTC. Its protein is CSAPDRGNIQYF.

The V and J genes are TRBV29-1 and TRBJ1-5; D is possibly TRBD1 (5 bases). The V end lost 5 bases, the J end lost 7 bases, and 15 bases lay between the germline ends. This CDR3 has 13 residues. Germline-derived CDR1 and CDR2 are SQVTM and ANQGSEA. In nucleotides, the CDR3 is TGCAGCGTTCGGGAGGGGATTCGGCAGCCCCAGCATTTT. Translated: CSVREGIRQPQHF.

The chain combines TRBV18 with TRBJ2-5; D uncertain. CDR1 is KGHSH, CDR2 LQKENI, per germline. The CDR3 length is 14 residues. V shed 0 bases and J shed 1 base, with 6 bases lying between them. CDR3 protein: CASSPPLLQETQYF. The CDR3 DNA follows: TGTGCCAGCTCACCACCGCTCCTCCAAGAGACCCAGTACTTC. The whole variable domain, remainder taken from reference TRBV18 and TRBJ2-5, is NAGVMQNPRHLVRRRGQEARLRCSPMKGHSHVYWYRQLPEEGLKFMVYLQKENIIDESGMPKERFSAEFPKEGPSILRIQQVVRGDSAAYFCASSPPLLQETQYFGPGTRLLVL.